Listed below are T cell receptor beta chains from one sample, sequenced in a study of T cell repertoires in cytomegalovirus infection. TCRdb recomputed calls from the reads with MiXCR, one row per CDR3 protein. Among more than 140,000 distinct CDR3 sequences listed, 6.5% were seen once. Input material: PBMCs. These receptors were taken from a human donor in good health (CMV status not recorded). Some clones in this sample may be carry-over from other donors' samples. Both conserved end residues are part of each CDR3. Only part of the rows carry a size: once, few, many, or a class if the clone is expanded.

clone_size v_call cdr3_aa
NA TRBV14 CASSQGVRRLFF
NA TRBV20-1 CSAQPRGYGGPYNEQFF
many TRBV7-2 CASSPTSDMQYF
many TRBV7-2 CASSPTPGQLQPQHF
many TRBV2 CASSPRQPYEQYF
few TRBV3-1 CASSQADRVNEKLFF
few TRBV20-1 CSAPEGGTAKNIQYF
many TRBV3-1 CASSQAVYEQYF
NA TRBV3-1 CASSPTRENGYTF
few TRBV27 CASSAGGEKTEAFF
many TRBV7-8 CASSLVSGGEYQPQHF
NA TRBV12-3/TRBV12-4 CASSLRGLSFF
many TRBV19 CASVDRGGSNTEAFF
NA TRBV28 CASSLIQGLEAFF
NA TRBV7-9 CASSPGQGKGQPQHF
many TRBV7-2 CASSPSGAVKTQYF
many TRBV5-6 CASSLAFRPNYGYTF
NA TRBV2 CARGERQGGGYTF
NA TRBV29-1 CSKRQGHEQFF
many TRBV7-2 CASSSIGRVYQHF
many TRBV19 CASSDRTGNNEKLFF
many TRBV7-2 CASSLFGGVGQETQYF
NA TRBV30 CAWSGGPNQPQHF
NA TRBV7-2 CASSVGGLVGETRYF
many TRBV4-3 CASSQDAWGALQPQHF
few TRBV20-1 CSASPTQNRLTGGYTF
few TRBV27 CASSLGKPYEQYF
few TRBV19 CASRRVAGTDTQYF
few TRBV29-1 CSVGQGMRETQYF
many TRBV7-8 CASRLGGQTVGELAEAFF
many TRBV7-2 CASSLELAGGFSYNEQFF
many TRBV7-2 CASSLAGAGGAKNIQYF
many TRBV19 CASSSQGGGELFF
few TRBV28 CASSFYGDSPFYEQYF
many TRBV28 CASSQPSGTATEAFF
NA TRBV15 CATRSHSSSYEQYF
many TRBV4-1 CASSRQESSGNTIYF
many TRBV7-8 CASSPSGGINYGYTF
few TRBV7-3 CASSLRAGREQYF
many TRBV7-2 CASSLRRIQETQYF
many TRBV6-2/TRBV6-3 CASNDRGNQPQHF
many TRBV12-3/TRBV12-4 CASTPDSGNYGYTF
many TRBV7-2 CASSSTGLGTDTQYF
many TRBV7-3 CASSLNGGLSAHGYTF
NA TRBV18 CASSPRGRGDTEAFF
many TRBV28 CASSVMVGVGTEAFF
many TRBV5-1 CASSRTSGGNKQETQYF
many TRBV7-2 CASSLVANSYEQYF
many TRBV28 CASSQPGTSGLNEQFF
many TRBV7-8 CASSYGWSQETQYF
few TRBV29-1 CSVGIDRLYGYTF
many TRBV19 CASSRTSGGPIQETQYF
few TRBV29-1 CSVEVSGSYEQYF
many TRBV7-8 CASSADGRGAWETQYF
NA TRBV20-1 CSARRDGPPREQYF